This paragraph covers one TCR beta chain sequence. Original analysis: Amplifying reference gene primers gave estimates of nucleated cell counts. Assay used: immunoSEQ multiplex PCR; TCRdb lists only in-frame clones, some missing. V, J and clone size are taken as reported in that table, and D and trimming were inferred from the DNA itself. The sample has about 140,000 clones, 80% to 90% seen once. Germline V gene lookup returns CDR1 MNHNY and CDR2 SVGAGI (reference sequence). The CDR3 has 16 residues. V was shortened by 4 bases and J by 4 bases, with 16 bases between the two germline ends. This entry comes from a study of blood T cell repertoires in COVID-19. Study-wide background: COVID-19 samples, acute and convalescent, were from the United States, Italy and Spain. T cells, B-cell-depleted T cells, or PBMCs provided the cDNA or gDNA that served as material.

The sequenced material came from peripheral blood. V gene TRBV6-6 combines with J gene TRBJ2-2; no reliable D call. This TCR was recovered from a woman aged 45-65 years with acute or convalescent COVID-19. CDR3 DNA: TGTGCCAGCAGTTTTTCCGTTGCCCCGGGCACCGGGGAGCTGTTTTTT. Translating it yields CASSFSVAPGTGELFF.